Here is one T cell receptor (beta chain) with its context. This CDR3 region has 14 residues. The germline gives CDR1 MNHEY, CDR2 SVGAGI. V was clipped by 5 bases and J by 1 base, with 8 bases between them. Produced via immunoSEQ multiplex PCR; TCRdb's table is partial and in-frame only. The data hold roughly 130,000 clones, with 85% to 95% observed a single time. This sample is drawn from a study of T cell responses to AZD1222 COVID-19 vaccine. This TCR derives from an adult in good health. Sequencing used peripheral blood, obtained on day 0 of AZD1222 vaccination. The chain recombines TRBV6-5 with TRBJ1-4, with a possible D match to TRBD1 (5 bases). The CDR3: CASSPTGTNEKLFF. As DNA, the CDR3 is TGTGCCAGCAGTCCAACAGGAACTAATGAAAAACTGTTTTTT.